These 23 T cell receptor beta chains were sequenced from one sample in a study of T cell responses to AZD1222 COVID-19 vaccine (dated by TCRdb to the early 2020s). This sample's time point label indicates: about 28 days (+/-7) after the second vaccine dose. Library method: the immunoSEQ multiplex PCR assay. Here the immuneACCESS table is served through TCRdb, limited to in-frame sequences with V and J called. Missing clones are a known gap in these copies; in checked studies unresolved V genes cover under half, and the rest lacks a known reason. The sample includes over 95,000 clones, with 80% to 95% observed a single time. In total, the top ten clones hold 8% to 9.5% of the sample. The sequenced sample was peripheral blood, obtained 28 days after the second AZD1222 dose. These receptors all come from an adult who received the AZD1222 COVID-19 vaccine.

The genes are TRBV4-3 and TRBJ2-1; no firm D call. V lost 4 bases to trimming and J lost 0 bases, with 13 bases between them. Germline V gene sequence: CDR1 LGHNA, CDR2 YSLEER. The CDR3 contains 16 residues. The CDR3 here is CASSPELRSSYNEQFF. DNA of the CDR3: TGCGCCAGCAGCCCCGAACTCAGGAGCTCCTACAATGAGCAGTTCTTC.

This chain uses TRBV27 with TRBJ2-4; D remains unclear. CDR3 length: 13 residues. Germline V CDR1 and CDR2: MNHEY, SMNVEV (reference sequence). Trimming removed 2 bases at V and 4 bases at J, with 6 bases between. The CDR3 DNA is TGTGCCAGCAGTTTAGGACGAAAAAACATTCAGTACTTC. Translating it yields CASSLGRKNIQYF.

V gene TRBV4-3 combines with J gene TRBJ2-1; 10 nucleotides agree with TRBD2. CDR3 length equals 16 residues. V shed 5 bases, J shed 7 bases, and the junction held 11 bases outside the gene matches. The germline gives CDR1 LGHNA, CDR2 YSLEER. The CDR3 DNA reads TGCGCCAGCAGCTACGGGACTAGCGCCTCGAAGAATGAGCAGTTCTTC. Protein sequence: CASSYGTSASKNEQFF.

This clone has more than one count but fewer than ten. Other nucleotide sequences in the sample specify the same CDR3. The chain links TRBV2 to TRBJ1-2; no definite D call. The CDR3 covers 13 residues. With 3 bases removed from V and 3 bases from J, the gap between germline ends came to 8 bases. The V gene's germline CDR1 is SNHLY and CDR2 FYNNEI. This chain's CDR3 is CASSEAVDYGYTF. The CDR3 DNA follows: TGTGCCAGCAGTGAGGCGGTAGACTATGGCTACACCTTC.

V and J are TRBV28 and TRBJ1-6; a weak D match, TRBD1 (5 bases). This CDR3 is built from 14 residues. V was shortened by 6 bases and J by 9 bases, with 15 bases between the two germline ends. CDR1 MDHEN and CDR2 SYDVKM come from the germline V gene. The CDR3: CASSLGVGGSPLHF. CDR3 sequence (DNA): TGTGCCAGCAGCTTGGGAGTCGGGGGTTCACCCCTCCACTTT.

The V and J genes are TRBV5-1 and TRBJ2-1; D ambiguous. CDR3 length: 11 residues. Germline V gene lookup returns CDR1 SGHRS and CDR2 YFSETQ. V was cut by 2 bases and J by 3 bases, with 0 bases left in between. The CDR3 DNA reads as TGCGCCAGCAGCTTCTACAATGAGCAGTTCTTC. Its translation is CASSFYNEQFF.

The J gene is TRBJ1-5, the V gene TRBV6-1; 8 bases match TRBD1. The CDR3 is 18 residues long. Germline values: CDR1 MNHNS, CDR2 SASEGT. Germline trimming cut 2 bases from V and 0 bases from J; bases unmatched to any gene: 9. CDR3 sequence reads: CASSERGQGSGSNQPQHF. In DNA, the CDR3 is TGTGCCAGCAGTGAAAGAGGACAGGGATCGGGTAGCAATCAGCCCCAGCATTTT.

The rearrangement joins TRBV14 to TRBJ2-2; no definite D call. CDR1 is SGHDN and CDR2 is FVKESK in the germline V gene. The CDR3 covers 15 residues. The V end lost 0 bases, the J end lost 0 bases, and 5 bases lay between the germline ends. The CDR3: CASSQDRANTGELFF. The CDR3 coding sequence is TGTGCCAGCAGCCAAGATCGAGCGAACACCGGGGAGCTGTTTTTT.

This chain connects TRBV6-2 or TRBV6-3 to TRBJ2-7, with D possibly TRBD1 on 6 matching bases. V dropped 4 bases and J dropped 7 bases, with 14 bases sitting between them. The length of the CDR3 is 13 residues. Germline CDR1 is MNHEY and CDR2 is SVGEGT. The CDR3 is CASSSRGHREQYF. In nucleotides, the CDR3 is TGTGCCAGCAGTTCCAGGGGCCACCGGGAGCAGTACTTC.

In DNA form, the CDR3 reads TGTGCCAGCTGGGACAGGGTTAGAAATTCACCCCTCCACTTT. Encoded protein: CASWDRVRNSPLHF. The chain has TRBV6-5 and TRBJ1-6; 9 bases match TRBD1. The ends lost 8 bases at V and 7 bases at J; junction bases unmatched: 6. CDR3 length: 14 amino acids. Germline V gene data show CDR1 as MNHEY and CDR2 as SVGAGI.

J is TRBJ1-2 and V is TRBV6-5; weak D call: TRBD1 (5 bases). The V and J ends lost 0 bases and 3 bases respectively, with 11 bases between them. There are 15 residues in the CDR3. Germline loops: CDR1 MNHEY, CDR2 SVGAGI. The CDR3 reads CASSYSAGTHYGYTF. As DNA, the CDR3 is TGTGCCAGCAGTTACTCGGCGGGGACTCACTATGGCTACACCTTC.

CDR3 loop: CATSDAGSKNIQYF. CDR3 bases: TGTGCCACCAGTGATGCGGGGTCCAAAAACATTCAGTACTTC. V usage is TRBV24-1 and J usage is TRBJ2-4; a weak D match, TRBD2 (6 bases). This CDR3 spans 14 amino acids. The ends were cut back, 3 bases at V and 2 bases at J, with 7 bases in the middle. Per germline, CDR1 KGHDR and CDR2 SFDVKD.

The J gene is TRBJ1-2, the V gene TRBV5-6; D unresolved. This CDR3 is built from 13 residues. The V gene's germline CDR1 is SGHDT and CDR2 YYEEEE. Trimming cost V 1 base and J 8 bases, with 12 bases left between them. The CDR3 coding sequence is TGTGCCAGCAGCTTGTACAGCCCCCACGGCTACACCTTC. Translated: CASSLYSPHGYTF.

The chain uses TRBV25-1 and TRBJ2-2; 7 bases are shared with TRBD1. With 7 bases clipped from V and 5 bases from J, the junction kept 4 bases outside the gene matches. CDR1 is MGHDK, CDR2 SYGVNS, per germline. The CDR3 loop spans 13 amino acids. The CDR3 spells CASTGRGTGELFF. The CDR3 DNA reads as TGTGCCAGCACGGGCAGGGGGACCGGGGAGCTGTTTTTT.

The chain carries TRBV28 and TRBJ1-3; 7 bases match TRBD1. Germline CDR1 MDHEN, CDR2 SYDVKM. The CDR3 sequence is 17 residues long. The V and J ends lost 5 bases and 0 bases, in that order; junction bases with no gene match: 10. Here the CDR3 DNA reads TGTGCCAGCAGTCCCGCAGACAGGGAACTCTCTGGAAACACCATATATTTT. It yields the protein CASSPADRELSGNTIYF. Full variable domain (missing parts from reference TRBV28 and TRBJ1-3): DVKVTQSSRYLVKRTGEKVFLECVQDMDHENMFWYRQDPGLGLRLIYFSYDVKMKEKGDIPEGYSVSREKKERFSLILESASTNQTSMYLCASSPADRELSGNTIYFGEGSWLTVV.

The chain carries TRBV9 and TRBJ2-1; D is unclear. Germline assignment: CDR1 SGDLS and CDR2 YYNGEE. The CDR3 is made up of 12 amino acids. V lost 0 bases to trimming and J lost 11 bases, with 9 bases between them. CDR3 residues: CASSVATGKQFF. In DNA, the CDR3 is TGTGCCAGCAGCGTAGCTACTGGCAAGCAGTTCTTC.

The chain links TRBV19 to TRBJ2-1; possibly TRBD2 for D (5 bases). CDR1 and CDR2 (germline): LNHDA, SQIVND (reference sequence). V was shortened by 2 bases and J by 7 bases, with 12 bases between the two germline ends. CDR3 length: 14 amino acids. The CDR3 spells CASSITGIGNEQFF. The CDR3 DNA follows: TGTGCCAGTAGTATAACGGGAATTGGGAATGAGCAGTTCTTC.

The J gene is TRBJ2-3, the V gene TRBV7-8; D gene uncertain. Germline V gene data show CDR1 as SGHVS and CDR2 as FQNEAQ. The CDR3 sequence is 18 residues long. Trimming left V 4 bases short and J 1 base short, with 21 bases between. The CDR3 DNA reads as TGTGCCAGCAGCTCCAAGAGCTCGATTTTTGGACGCACAGATACGCAGTATTTT. This encodes CASSSKSSIFGRTDTQYF. The whole variable domain, filled in from reference TRBV7-8 and TRBJ2-3, reads GAGVSQSPRYKVAKRGQDVALRCDPISGHVSLFWYQQALGQGPEFLTYFQNEAQLDKSGLPSDRFFAERPEGSVSTLKIQRTQQEDSAVYLCASSSKSSIFGRTDTQYFGPGTRLTVL.

The V and J genes are TRBV12-3 or TRBV12-4 and TRBJ1-2; possible D gene TRBD1, 6 bases. This CDR3 is 12 amino acids long. V lost 6 bases and J 6 bases, leaving 11 bases between the germline ends. Here the CDR3 reads CASSPGQNGYTF. The CDR3 bases are TGTGCCAGCAGCCCCGGACAGAATGGCTACACCTTC.

Comments on this clone: Other nucleotide sequences from this sample produce the same CDR3. V gene TRBV18 combines with J gene TRBJ1-5; no reliable D call. The ends were cut back, 3 bases at V and 4 bases at J, with 7 bases in the middle. This CDR3 has 13 amino acids. Germline CDR1 is KGHSH and CDR2 is LQKENI. The CDR3 sequence: CASSPGSNQPQHF. The CDR3 bases are TGTGCCAGCTCACCTGGGTCAAATCAGCCCCAGCATTTT.

This clone was observed a handful of times. This chain links TRBV4-1 with TRBJ2-6; 11 positions agree with TRBD2. Germline CDR1 reads MGHRA; CDR2 reads YSYEKL. The V and J ends lost 3 bases and 2 bases, in that order; junction bases with no gene match: 9. This CDR3 region has 19 residues. The CDR3 DNA follows: TGCGCCAGCAGCCATTTAATGGCTAGCGGGAGGCCTGGGGCCAACGTCCTGACTTTC. It translates to CASSHLMASGRPGANVLTF.

The V gene is TRBV4-1, the J gene TRBJ2-7; 9 bases fit TRBD2. Trimming removed 0 bases from V and 4 bases from J; junction bases left unmatched: 7. The germline gives CDR1 MGHRA, CDR2 YSYEKL. The CDR3 totals 16 residues. CDR3 DNA sequence: TGCGCCAGCAGCCAAGACGGGGCGGGAGGGGGGTACGAGCAGTACTTC. As protein: CASSQDGAGGGYEQYF.

V usage is TRBV28 and J usage is TRBJ2-7; 8 bases match TRBD2. Germline V lookup: CDR1 MDHEN, CDR2 SYDVKM. The CDR3 has 17 residues. With V trimmed by 4 bases and J by 5 bases, 16 bases remained unmatched. CDR3 DNA: TGTGCCAGCAGTTGGCCACTTAGGATAGCGGGAAAAAACGAGCAGTACTTC. Its translation: CASSWPLRIAGKNEQYF.